Listed below are T cell receptor beta chains from one sample, sequenced in a study of regulatory T cells in long-lasting Graves disease. MiXCR, run by TCRdb on the multiplex PCR reads, gives a single entry per CDR3 protein. The profile covers approximately 540,000 distinct CDR3 sequences, with around 12% appearing a single time and 8% to 10% taken by the ten largest. The sample was also linked to a second study, of T cells in Graves' hyperthyroidism and ophthalmopathy.

Sequenced material: peripheral blood mononuclear cells (PBMCs), taken at new diagnosis, from a patient treated with antithyroid drugs. These receptors came from a woman younger than 45 with Graves disease. Both conserved end residues are part of each CDR3. The D gene is left open where the match is weak. Some rows have no size entry. The others give once, few or many, or a class for an expanded clone.

TGCGCCAGCAGCGAAACCGGGATCGGTCCAGATGAGCAGTTCTTC	CASSETGIGPDEQFF	NA	NA	TRBV5-1	TRBJ2-1
TGCAGTGCTAGAGCAGCAGGGGGTTCTGGAAACACCATATATTTT	CSARAAGGSGNTIYF	TRBD1	many	TRBV20-1	TRBJ1-3
TGTGCCACCAGGGGGACGGGCCAAGAGACCCAGTACTTC	CATRGTGQETQYF	NA	many	TRBV24-1	TRBJ2-5
TGTGCCAGCAGCCAGTCGACAGGGAGTAGATCACCCCTCCACTTT	CASSQSTGSRSPLHF	TRBD1	NA	TRBV5-4	TRBJ1-6
TGTGCCAGCAGCGTAGTCAGCGGGGGCACTGAAGCTTTCTTT	CASSVVSGGTEAFF	NA	NA	TRBV9	TRBJ1-1
TGCAGTGCTGTCTTACAGGGAACTGAAGCTTTCTTT	CSAVLQGTEAFF	NA	many	TRBV20-1	TRBJ1-1
TGTGCCAGCAGCTTGGAGGGGACCCAGTACTTC	CASSLEGTQYF	NA	many	TRBV7-9	TRBJ2-5
TGTGCCAGCAGTGAAAAGGGACATGGCAATCAGCCCCAGCATTTT	CASSEKGHGNQPQHF	NA	few	TRBV2	TRBJ1-5
TGTGCCAGCAGTCGGGACAGGAAGATGAACACTGAAGCTTTCTTT	CASSRDRKMNTEAFF	TRBD1	many	TRBV12-3/TRBV12-4	TRBJ1-1
TGTGCCAGCAGTCAGGACCCTGGGGGAAGCACTGAAGCTTTCTTT	CASSQDPGGSTEAFF	NA	many	TRBV7-9	TRBJ1-1
TGTGCCAGCAGCCCACAGGGTACCGGGGCGGAGACCCAGTACTTC	CASSPQGTGAETQYF	NA	many	TRBV2	TRBJ2-5
TGTGCCAGTAGTGGGCTAGCTTTCTCCTACGAGCAGTACTTC	CASSGLAFSYEQYF	NA	many	TRBV19	TRBJ2-7
TGCGCCAGCAGGTATAGCCTAGACCTCTACGGTGAGCAGTTCTTC	CASRYSLDLYGEQFF	NA	NA	TRBV5-1	TRBJ2-1
TGTGCCAGCAGCTTATTCGGCGGGGAGAACTACGAGCAGTACTTC	CASSLFGGENYEQYF	NA	few	TRBV5-6	TRBJ2-7
TGCAGCGTTGAAGATCGAGGCAGGGGGACCAATGAGCAGTTCTTC	CSVEDRGRGTNEQFF	TRBD1	many	TRBV29-1	TRBJ2-1
TGTGCCAGCAGTTATGGGACAGAGATGGCAGATACGCAGTATTTT	CASSYGTEMADTQYF	TRBD1	many	TRBV6-5	TRBJ2-3
TGTGCCAGCTCACCGACACCATCTAATGAAAAACTGTTTTTT	CASSPTPSNEKLFF	NA	many	TRBV18	TRBJ1-4
TGTGCCAGCAGCCAAGATCATCGACTAGCGGGAGGGCCGAATGGTGAGCAGTCCTTC	CASSQDHRLAGGPNGEQSF	TRBD2	few	TRBV14	TRBJ2-1
TGTGCCAGCAGCCGTTTCCTAGCGGGAGAACAGTATTTT	CASSRFLAGEQYF	TRBD2	NA	TRBV12-3/TRBV12-4	TRBJ2-3
TGCAGCGTTGGACTACCGGGGTCCGGGGAGCTGTTTTTT	CSVGLPGSGELFF	NA	few	TRBV29-1	TRBJ2-2
TGTGCCACCAGTGATGGGGGTTCCTATGGCTACACCTTC	CATSDGGSYGYTF	NA	many	TRBV24-1	TRBJ1-2
TGTGCCAGCAGACAAAGGAGGGACAGGTCCTACGAGCAGTACTTC	CASRQRRDRSYEQYF	TRBD1	NA	TRBV6-2/TRBV6-3	TRBJ2-7
TGTGCCAGTAGTCGGGGACAGGGGTACACCGGGGAGCTGTTTTTT	CASSRGQGYTGELFF	TRBD1	NA	TRBV19	TRBJ2-2
TGTGCCAGCAGCCCCCGTAGGGGAGAAAACAAAAACATTCAGTACTTC	CASSPRRGENKNIQYF	NA	many	TRBV28	TRBJ2-4
TGTGCCAGCAGCTTAGACGGGAACTATGGCTACACCTTC	CASSLDGNYGYTF	NA	many	TRBV11-2	TRBJ1-2
TGCAGTGTACAGGGAAATTATGAAAAACTGTTTTTT	CSVQGNYEKLFF	NA	many	TRBV20-1	TRBJ1-4
TGCGCCAGCAGTGGAGGGTTTCTCCTCCAACGACCTAGAAAAGAGACCCAGTACTTC	CASSGGFLLQRPRKETQYF	NA	many	TRBV10-2	TRBJ2-5
TGTGCCAGTAGTATCCAAAATCAGCCCCAGCATTTT	CASSIQNQPQHF	NA	NA	TRBV19	TRBJ1-5
TGCGCCAGCAGTGATCCGGACCCCCAGGGGGTAGCTTTCTTT	CASSDPDPQGVAFF	TRBD1	few	TRBV10-2	TRBJ1-1
TGTGCCAGTAGTGTGAAGGACAGTGGATATCAGCCCCAGCATTTT	CASSVKDSGYQPQHF	NA	few	TRBV19	TRBJ1-5
TGTGCCAGCAGCACCGGGACAGGGGTGGGAAACATTCAGTACTTC	CASSTGTGVGNIQYF	TRBD1	many	TRBV11-2	TRBJ2-4
TGTGCCAGCGTAGCGGGGAACACCGGGGAGCTGTTTTTT	CASVAGNTGELFF	TRBD2	many	TRBV9	TRBJ2-2
TGTGCCAGCAAGTTTTACGGTAACCAAGAGACCCAGTACTTC	CASKFYGNQETQYF	NA	many	TRBV28	TRBJ2-5
TGCAGCGTTGAAGGCACAGCCACTCGCTCCTACGAGCAGTACTTC	CSVEGTATRSYEQYF	NA	many	TRBV29-1	TRBJ2-7
TGTGCCAGCAGTTACCGGAGGGGAAAAACGACAGATACGCAGTATTTT	CASSYRRGKTTDTQYF	NA	NA	TRBV6-5	TRBJ2-3
TGTGCCAGCAGCTTGGCAAGGGGTCGGACCGGGGAGCTGTTTTTT	CASSLARGRTGELFF	NA	NA	TRBV5-4	TRBJ2-2
TGTGCCAGCAGTTCCAGACAGAGTACTAACACTGAAGCTTTCTTT	CASSSRQSTNTEAFF	NA	many	TRBV6-5	TRBJ1-1
TGTGCCTGGAGCAAGCACAGGGTAGGGTCAGATACGCAGTATTTT	CAWSKHRVGSDTQYF	NA	many	TRBV30	TRBJ2-3
TGTGCCAGCAGCGTTGGACTATACAGGGCGACCTACTATGGCTACACCTTC	CASSVGLYRATYYGYTF	NA	many	TRBV5-4	TRBJ1-2
TGTGCCAGCAGTGCGGCATCACATTCACCCCTCCACTTT	CASSAASHSPLHF	NA	NA	TRBV6-4	TRBJ1-6
TGTGCCAGCAGTAAACAGGGCGGGGAGACCCAGTACTTC	CASSKQGGETQYF	NA	many	TRBV11-3	TRBJ2-5
TGCGCCAGCAGCTTGGCCGGGCAGGGGAGGCGCGGCTACACCTTC	CASSLAGQGRRGYTF	NA	many	TRBV5-1	TRBJ1-2
TGTGCCAGCAGTGAATTGGGCGGGAGGGCAGATACGCAGTATTTT	CASSELGGRADTQYF	TRBD2	many	TRBV6-2/TRBV6-3	TRBJ2-3
TGTGCCAGCACTTCCCTATACGAGCAGTACTTC	CASTSLYEQYF	NA	NA	TRBV6-1	TRBJ2-7
TGTGCCAGCAGCCATCGTCGGGGGGATACGCAGTATTTT	CASSHRRGDTQYF	NA	many	TRBV11-3	TRBJ2-3
TGTGCCAGCAGTTTTGGGGGATCCGAGCAGTACTTC	CASSFGGSEQYF	NA	many	TRBV27	TRBJ2-7
TGTGCCGGCAGCCCTCCGGGGGGAGAGACCCAGTACTTC	CAGSPPGGETQYF	TRBD2	few	TRBV11-3	TRBJ2-5
TGCGCCAGCAGCCAAAACCCTCTAGCGGTAAACAATGAGCAGTTCTTC	CASSQNPLAVNNEQFF	TRBD2	NA	TRBV4-3	TRBJ2-1
TGTGCCACCTCCGATCCGGGACAGGGTAACTATGGCTACACCTTC	CATSDPGQGNYGYTF	TRBD1	many	TRBV24-1	TRBJ1-2
TGTGCCAGCAGTTTGTTAGGGGGGGAAGGAGATACGCAGTATTTT	CASSLLGGEGDTQYF	NA	many	TRBV27	TRBJ2-3
TGTGCCAGCTATCGACAGGGGGCCATGAACACTGAAGCTTTCTTT	CASYRQGAMNTEAFF	TRBD1	many	TRBV19	TRBJ1-1
TGCAGCGTCCAGGGGTATAGCAATCAGCCCCAGCATTTT	CSVQGYSNQPQHF	NA	few	TRBV29-1	TRBJ1-5
TGTGCCAGCAGTAAAGACAGGGTCGTGCAGTTCTTC	CASSKDRVVQFF	TRBD1	many	TRBV28	TRBJ2-1